Presented here are 2 T cell receptor beta chains from one specimen sequenced in a study of Ad26.COV2.S vaccination and SARS-CoV-2 variants. This sample's treatment: some 20 received Ad26.COV2.S at low or high dose, single or two shots; a few received placebo; per-sample allocation not given. On day 63 after the first injection, vaccine and placebo recipients gave samples. Clones were sequenced by immunoSEQ multiplex PCR, and TCRdb holds only the in-frame ones, with some missing. Counted here are approximately 480,000 clones, around 85% occurring once; the ten biggest clones make up around 13%. The specimen comprised peripheral blood, sampled in a trial of Ad26.COV2.S vaccine versus placebo. These receptors came from a person aged 18-65 years who received the Ad26.COV2.S COVID-19 vaccine or a placebo.

The chain carries TRBV6-5 and TRBJ2-7, with 8 nucleotides matching TRBD1. Germline CDR1 MNHEY, CDR2 SVGAGI. J was trimmed by 4 bases and V by 8 bases; bases with no gene match: 4. The CDR3 runs to 12 residues. The CDR3 is CASFRDRYEQYF. The CDR3 bases are TGTGCCAGCTTTAGGGACAGGTACGAGCAGTACTTC.

The chain carries TRBV11-3 and TRBJ2-1; D remains unclear. V lost 5 bases and J 9 bases, leaving 17 bases between the germline ends. This CDR3 comprises 14 residues. Germline V lookup: CDR1 SGHNT, CDR2 YENEEA. This CDR3 is CASSIHPAATEQFF. For the CDR3, the DNA is TGTGCCAGCAGCATCCACCCAGCCGCCACTGAGCAGTTCTTC. The full variable domain, its missing parts supplied by reference TRBV11-3 and TRBJ2-1, is EAGVVQSPRYKIIEKKQPVAFWCNPISGHNTLYWYLQNLGQGPELLIRYENEEAVDDSQLPKDRFSAERLKGVDSTLKIQPAELGDSAVYLCASSIHPAATEQFFGPGTRLTVL.